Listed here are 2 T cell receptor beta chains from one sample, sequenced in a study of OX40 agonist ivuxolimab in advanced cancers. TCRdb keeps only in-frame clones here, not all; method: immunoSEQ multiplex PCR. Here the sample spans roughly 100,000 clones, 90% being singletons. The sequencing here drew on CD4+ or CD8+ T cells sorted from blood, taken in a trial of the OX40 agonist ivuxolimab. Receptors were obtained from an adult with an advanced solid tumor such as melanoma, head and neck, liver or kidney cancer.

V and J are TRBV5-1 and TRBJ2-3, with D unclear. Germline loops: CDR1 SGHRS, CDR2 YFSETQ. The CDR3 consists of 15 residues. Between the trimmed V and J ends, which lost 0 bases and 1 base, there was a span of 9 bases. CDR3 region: CASSLGAVGTDTQYF. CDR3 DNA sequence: TGCGCCAGCAGCTTGGGAGCTGTTGGCACAGATACGCAGTATTTT.

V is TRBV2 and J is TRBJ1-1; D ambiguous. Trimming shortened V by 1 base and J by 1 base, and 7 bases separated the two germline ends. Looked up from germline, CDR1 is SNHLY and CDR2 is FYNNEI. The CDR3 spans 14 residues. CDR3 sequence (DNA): TGTGCCAGCAGTGAAGGGCAGAGGAACACTGAAGCTTTCTTT. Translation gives CASSEGQRNTEAFF.